The 30 T cell receptor beta chains below all came from one sample that was sequenced in a study of blood T cell repertoires in COVID-19. The protocol was immunoSEQ multiplex PCR, while the TCRdb copy is restricted to in-frame clones and leaves out a portion. The sample has 220,000 or so clones; approximately 83% are singletons. Sample: PBMCs or T cells enriched from blood (not recorded which). Every receptor here comes from a woman aged 55-69 years who had recovered from COVID-19.

The J gene is TRBJ2-6, the V gene TRBV19, with 9 bases aligning to TRBD1. With V trimmed by 1 base and J by 0 bases, 1 base remained unmatched. This CDR3 contains 17 residues. Germline V gene lookup returns CDR1 LNHDA and CDR2 SQIVND (reference sequence). The CDR3 sequence: CASSIGTGVSGANVLTF. CDR3 nucleotides: TGTGCCAGTAGTATAGGGACAGGGGTCTCTGGGGCCAACGTCCTGACTTTC.

CDR3 region: CASSKQGLLDDTQYF. As DNA, the CDR3 is TGTGCCAGCAGCAAACAGGGGTTGCTCGACGATACGCAGTATTTT. The chain is built from TRBV7-3 and TRBJ2-3; 7 bases fit TRBD1. Germline CDR1 and CDR2: SGHTA and FQGTGA. This CDR3 has 15 residues. Losses at the gene ends were 5 bases for V and 6 bases for J; bases not matched to a gene: 11.

The V call is TRBV18, the J call TRBJ2-5, with 7 bases lining up with TRBD2. The V segment lost 5 bases and the J segment 1 base; nucleotides outside the gene matches: 7. CDR1 and CDR2 (germline): KGHSH, LQKENI. The CDR3 runs 15 residues. The CDR3 spells CASSAQSGVQETQYF. DNA for the CDR3: TGTGCCAGCTCAGCCCAAAGCGGGGTCCAAGAGACCCAGTACTTC.

In DNA, the CDR3 is TGTGCCACCGGATCTGGCAGGGTTTCACCCCTCCACTTT. Its translation is CATGSGRVSPLHF. The chain joins TRBV19 to TRBJ1-6, with a weak D call TRBD1 (5 bases). This CDR3 is built from 13 residues. V was clipped by 10 bases and J by 9 bases, with 16 bases between them. Germline V gene sequence: CDR1 LNHDA, CDR2 SQIVND (reference sequence).

This clone showed up just once. The chain couples TRBV2 to TRBJ1-2; D may be TRBD1 (5 bases). The germline gives CDR1 SNHLY, CDR2 FYNNEI. The CDR3 has 14 residues. Trimming removed 3 bases at V and 6 bases at J, with 14 bases between. The CDR3 sequence is CASSDPPGGDGYTF. The CDR3 DNA is TGTGCCAGCAGTGACCCGCCCGGGGGGGATGGCTACACCTTC.

CDR3 sequence reads: CASRTGGIYEQYF. CDR3 DNA sequence: TGTGCCAGCAGGACAGGGGGAATCTACGAGCAGTACTTC. V usage is TRBV6-5 and J usage is TRBJ2-7, with TRBD1 matching 9 bases. This CDR3 comprises 13 residues. Trimming removed 6 bases from V and 3 bases from J; junction bases left unmatched: 3. Germline V gene lookup returns CDR1 MNHEY and CDR2 SVGAGI.

This clone has a single count. The chain uses TRBV12-2 and TRBJ2-7; the D call in the table, TRBD1, was not verified against the DNA. TRBV12-2 is classified as a pseudogene. The CDR3 contains 15 residues. CDR3 protein: CASRLARDRIYEQYF. The CDR3 bases are TGTGCAAGTCGCTTAGCGAGGGACAGGATCTACGAGCAGTACTTC.

This clone is a singleton in its sample. This chain uses TRBV6-5 with TRBJ2-7; D may be TRBD1 (6 bases). With 0 bases removed from V and 5 bases from J, the gap between germline ends came to 14 bases. Germline CDR1 reads MNHEY; CDR2 reads SVGAGI. The CDR3 covers 15 residues. The DNA for the CDR3 is TGTGCCAGCAGTTACTCGGGACACGGCAAGGACGAGCAGTACTTC. Its protein is CASSYSGHGKDEQYF.

This chain links TRBV3-1 (or the pseudogene TRBV3-2) with TRBJ1-2; D is unresolved. Germline CDR1 LGHDT, CDR2 YNNKEL (reference sequence). The CDR3 contains 13 residues. The V end was cut by 4 bases, the J end by 8 bases, with 14 bases between. The chain's CDR3 is CASSLDRGEGYTF. CDR3 DNA: TGTGCCAGCAGCCTAGACCGGGGAGAGGGCTACACCTTC.

The CDR3 DNA follows: TGTGCCAGTAGTAACAGAGGGGGTAATGAAAAACTGTTTTTT. Translation: CASSNRGGNEKLFF. The rearrangement uses TRBV19 and TRBJ1-4, with D possibly matching TRBD1 (6 bases). Germline lookup yields CDR1 LNHDA and CDR2 SQIVND (reference sequence). This CDR3 comprises 14 residues. Deletions cut 4 bases from V and 4 bases from J, with 10 bases between. The full variable domain, its missing parts supplied by reference TRBV19 and TRBJ1-4, is DGGITQSPKYLFRKEGQNVTLSCEQNLNHDAMYWYRQDPGQGLRLIYYSQIVNDFQKGDIAEGYSVSREKKESFPLTVTSAQKNPTAFYLCASSNRGGNEKLFFGSGTQLSVL.

This chain uses TRBV10-1 with TRBJ2-1, with 11 bases that match TRBD2. Germline CDR1 WNHNN, CDR2 SYGVQD (reference sequence). J lost 0 bases, V lost 3 bases, and 4 bases had no gene match. The CDR3 runs 17 residues. The CDR3 region has the DNA TGCGCCAGCAGTGACCCCACTAGCGGGAGCTCCTACAATGAGCAGTTCTTC. Its translation is CASSDPTSGSSYNEQFF.

The rearrangement links TRBV4-1 to TRBJ1-1; TRBD1 agrees at 8 bases. The J segment lost 3 bases and the V segment lost 1 base, leaving 10 bases of the junction unmatched. The CDR3 contains 17 residues. Germline loops: CDR1 MGHRA, CDR2 YSYEKL. CDR3 region: CASSQVIGSRGHTEAFF. In DNA form, the CDR3 reads TGCGCCAGCAGCCAAGTTATTGGATCCAGGGGGCACACTGAAGCTTTCTTT.

The chain has TRBV2 and TRBJ1-1, with D possibly matching TRBD1 (6 bases). The CDR3 contains 14 residues. Germline V gene data show CDR1 as SNHLY and CDR2 as FYNNEI. Trimming pared 3 bases from V and 11 bases from J, leaving 19 bases between. CDR3 nucleotide sequence: TGTGCCAGCAGTGAGTCAGGGGTAACCGAACGGGCTTTCTTT. This gives the protein CASSESGVTERAFF.

The count of this clone is one. This CDR3 reads CASRQNYGYTF. The CDR3 coding sequence is TGTGCCAGCAGACAGAACTATGGCTACACCTTC. J is TRBJ1-2 and V is TRBV9; D gene unclear. This CDR3 comprises 11 residues. Trimming left V 5 bases short and J 2 bases short, with 4 bases between. Germline V gene data show CDR1 as SGDLS and CDR2 as YYNGEE.

This sequence joins TRBV7-6 and TRBJ2-7; no clear D. The CDR3 sequence is 14 residues long. Germline V lookup: CDR1 SGHVS, CDR2 FNYEAQ. The V and J ends lost 8 bases and 0 bases respectively, with 14 bases between them. The CDR3 protein is CASRVSPSSYEQYF. CDR3 nucleotides: TGTGCCAGCCGCGTGAGCCCGAGCTCCTACGAGCAGTACTTC.

The chain uses TRBV7-2 and TRBJ2-2, with TRBD2 matching over 8 bases. The CDR3 is 15 amino acids. The V and J ends lost 2 bases and 5 bases, in that order; junction bases with no gene match: 4. The germline V gene has CDR1 SGHTA and CDR2 FQGNSA. The CDR3 DNA reads as TGTGCCAGCAGCTTACACGGGAGGGGTACCGGGGAGCTGTTTTTT. Translating gives CASSLHGRGTGELFF. The full variable domain, with the rest looked up from reference TRBV7-2 and TRBJ2-2, is GAGVSQSPSNKVTEKGKDVELRCDPISGHTALYWYRQSLGQGLEFLIYFQGNSAPDKSGLPSDRFSAERTGGSVSTLTIQRTQQEDSAVYLCASSLHGRGTGELFFGEGSRLTVL.

The CDR3 protein is CASSLRGIVRNTIYF. The CDR3 DNA reads TGTGCCAGCAGTTTACGGGGAATAGTTAGAAACACCATATATTTT. The rearrangement links TRBV27 to TRBJ1-3, with D unclear. The CDR3 has 15 amino acids. CDR1 is MNHEY, CDR2 SMNVEV, per germline (reference sequence). V lost 2 bases and J 5 bases, leaving 13 bases between the germline ends.

In its sample, this clone was seen a few times. The J gene is TRBJ1-1, the V gene TRBV3-1 (or the pseudogene TRBV3-2); 9 nucleotides line up with TRBD1. This CDR3 has 13 amino acids. From germline, CDR1 is LGHDT and CDR2 YNNKEL (reference sequence). V was pared by 6 bases and J by 5 bases, with 4 bases of the junction left unmatched. The DNA for the CDR3 is TGTGCCAGCAGTGGACAGGGGACGACTGAAGCTTTCTTT. Its translation is CASSGQGTTEAFF.

V and J are TRBV7-9 and TRBJ2-5, with D maybe TRBD2 (6 bases). The CDR3 sequence is 14 residues long. Germline lookup yields CDR1 SEHNR and CDR2 FQNEAQ (reference sequence). V was trimmed by 1 base and J by 5 bases, leaving 11 bases between them. The CDR3 sequence is CASSLVAVGETQYF. The CDR3 region has the DNA TGTGCCAGCAGCTTAGTAGCGGTGGGGGAGACCCAGTACTTC.

This chain joins TRBV19 and TRBJ1-1; a possible D gene is TRBD1 (6 bases). V gave up 5 bases and J gave up 8 bases, with 12 bases separating them. Germline-derived CDR1 and CDR2 are LNHDA and SQIVND (reference sequence). The CDR3 sequence is 12 residues long. The DNA of the CDR3 is TGTGCCAGTAGTTACGCCGGGACAGAAGCTTTCTTT. This sequence encodes CASSYAGTEAFF.

The chain is built from TRBV12-5 and TRBJ2-7; no clear D gene. The V end lost 1 base, the J end lost 1 base, and 8 bases lay between the germline ends. The CDR3 totals 14 residues. Germline V CDR1 and CDR2: LGHNT, FRNRAP. The CDR3 reads CASGLETASYEQYF. As DNA, the CDR3 is TGTGCTAGTGGTTTGGAGACTGCTTCCTACGAGCAGTACTTC.

V and J are TRBV6-2 or TRBV6-3 and TRBJ2-1; 10 positions agree with TRBD2. The CDR3 sequence is 17 residues long. CDR1 MNHEY and CDR2 SVGEGT come from the germline V gene. Unmatched junction bases numbered 9, after V lost 6 bases and J lost 1 base. Here the CDR3 DNA reads TGTGCCAGCAGCTTCTCCTTAGCGGGGGGTTCCTACAATGAGCAGTTCTTC. This sequence encodes CASSFSLAGGSYNEQFF.

The chain uses TRBV19 and TRBJ1-5; weak D call: TRBD1 (6 bases). This CDR3 is 15 amino acids long. V shed 5 bases and J shed 3 bases, with 14 bases lying between them. In germline, CDR1 is LNHDA, CDR2 SQIVND (reference sequence). The CDR3 nucleotides are TGTGCCAGTAGTCTCATCAGACAGGTCAATCAGCCCCAGCATTTT. It specifies CASSLIRQVNQPQHF. Looking up the rest from reference TRBV19 and TRBJ1-5 gives the full variable domain: DGGITQSPKYLFRKEGQNVTLSCEQNLNHDAMYWYRQDPGQGLRLIYYSQIVNDFQKGDIAEGYSVSREKKESFPLTVTSAQKNPTAFYLCASSLIRQVNQPQHFGDGTRLSIL.

The chain has TRBV6-5 and TRBJ1-2, with D perhaps matching TRBD1 (5 bases). The CDR3 covers 13 residues. V lost 9 bases, J lost 3 bases, and 14 bases lay in between. Germline CDR1 reads MNHEY; CDR2 reads SVGAGI. CDR3 amino acids: CASHAGLDYGYTF. For the CDR3, the DNA is TGTGCCAGTCACGCAGGGTTGGACTATGGCTACACCTTC.

This clone appeared a few times. The genes are TRBV19 and TRBJ1-6; the match to TRBD1 covers 10 bases. The CDR3 has 16 amino acids. After removal of 4 bases from V and 3 bases from J, the junction contained 3 bases not matched to a gene. In germline, CDR1 is LNHDA, CDR2 SQIVND (reference sequence). The CDR3 DNA reads TGTGCCAGTAGTACCGGGACAGGGGACTATAATTCACCCCTCCACTTT. Translating it yields CASSTGTGDYNSPLHF.

This chain connects TRBV2 to TRBJ2-7; 9 bases map to TRBD1. V lost 4 bases and J lost 2; bases outside the gene matches: 3. The CDR3 is 14 residues long. Germline V lookup: CDR1 SNHLY, CDR2 FYNNEI. The CDR3 region is CASSGRQGAYEQYF. The CDR3 DNA sequence: TGTGCCAGCAGTGGGAGACAGGGGGCCTACGAGCAGTACTTC.

V is TRBV10-1 and J is TRBJ2-5; D is ambiguous. The CDR3 extends over 14 amino acids. V shed 3 bases and J shed 2 bases, with 10 bases lying between them. Germline V lookup: CDR1 WNHNN, CDR2 SYGVQD (reference sequence). CDR3 region: CASSDASGQETQYF. The CDR3 DNA reads TGCGCCAGCAGTGACGCTTCAGGACAAGAGACCCAGTACTTC.

The V and J genes are TRBV3-1 (or the pseudogene TRBV3-2) and TRBJ1-6, with a weak D call TRBD1 (5 bases). Germline V CDR1 and CDR2: LGHDT, YNNKEL (reference sequence). This CDR3 region has 15 residues. The V end lost 4 bases, the J end lost 5 bases, and 12 bases lay between the germline ends. CDR3 sequence (DNA): TGTGCCAGCAGCCCTGGGGGGTCAAATAATTCACCCCTCCACTTT. The encoded protein is CASSPGGSNNSPLHF.

V is TRBV7-8 and J is TRBJ1-2, with D maybe TRBD1 (6 bases). The V and J ends lost 0 bases and 7 bases respectively, with 15 bases between them. CDR3 length: 15 residues. The germline V gene has CDR1 SGHVS and CDR2 FQNEAQ. DNA of the CDR3: TGTGCCAGCAGCTTAGCAGCGGCAGGGGCGAGTGGCTACACCTTC. This sequence encodes CASSLAAAGASGYTF.

A single count supports this clone. The chain is built from TRBV28 and TRBJ1-5; D is perhaps TRBD1 (6 bases). V was shortened by 2 bases and J by 11 bases, with 19 bases between the two germline ends. CDR3 length equals 15 residues. Germline CDR1 is MDHEN and CDR2 is SYDVKM. CDR3 nucleotides: TGTGCCAGCAGTTTACCAGGACAGACCGCCCGGGCCCAGCATTTT. This translates into CASSLPGQTARAQHF.